Listed here are 3 T cell receptor beta chains from one sample, sequenced in a study of blood T cell repertoires in COVID-19. Measured with immunoSEQ multiplex PCR; TCRdb has only the in-frame clones, and not every one. Altogether 84,000 or so clones are present, roughly 80% being singletons, with the ten largest covering 18%. The sequenced material came from peripheral blood. Receptors were obtained from a man at least 80 years old with active or convalescent COVID-19.

J is TRBJ1-6 and V is TRBV18; the D is unclear. Trimming cost V 3 bases and J 9 bases, with 9 bases left between them. CDR3 length: 13 residues. Germline V lookup: CDR1 KGHSH, CDR2 LQKENI. CDR3 loop: CASSPTGGSPLHF. In DNA form, the CDR3 reads TGTGCCAGCTCACCCACCGGTGGTTCACCCCTCCACTTT. Full variable domain (outside the CDR3, taken from reference TRBV18 and TRBJ1-6): NAGVMQNPRHLVRRRGQEARLRCSPMKGHSHVYWYRQLPEEGLKFMVYLQKENIIDESGMPKERFSAEFPKEGPSILRIQQVVRGDSAAYFCASSPTGGSPLHFGNGTRLTVT.

This chain links TRBV19 with TRBJ1-5; 7 bases are a match to TRBD1. The germline V gene has CDR1 LNHDA and CDR2 SQIVND (reference sequence). The CDR3 sequence is 16 residues long. V gave up 10 bases and J gave up 3 bases; unmatched junction bases: 15. The CDR3 bases are TGTGCCACGCGTCCGCCGGGACAGAGCCCCAATCAGCCCCAGCATTTT. It yields the protein CATRPPGQSPNQPQHF.

This clone was seen once. V and J are TRBV5-1 and TRBJ2-3; D uncertain. The CDR3 loop spans 15 amino acids. V was trimmed by 0 bases and J by 2 bases, leaving 10 bases between them. Germline-derived CDR1 and CDR2 are SGHRS and YFSETQ. The CDR3 spells CASSLGQSPTDTQYF. The CDR3 coding sequence is TGCGCCAGCAGCTTGGGGCAATCCCCCACAGATACGCAGTATTTT.